This T cell receptor (beta chain) was found in a study of T cells in Graves' hyperthyroidism and ophthalmopathy. General study findings and limits: The model forecast ophthalmopathy, anticipating it by a median approximately 6.1 months before onset. Most clonotypes expanded in the thyroid (above 0.001) were also present in blood.

Patients counted as stable if ophthalmopathy did not develop within 18 months. Researchers barred patients who had uncontrolled infection, other autoimmune disease, pregnancy or lactation. Amplified TCR beta CDR3 regions came from RNA transcripts. HTBI primers drove first-round RT-PCR of the TCR CDR3. TCRdb called the multiplex PCR reads again in MiXCR, with one record for every CDR3 protein. Here the sample spans hundreds of thousands of distinct CDR3 sequences, approximately 40% being singletons. A word on this clonotype: The antigen is not known.

The CDR3 consists of 21 residues. Germline values: CDR1 SEHNR, CDR2 FQNEAQ (reference sequence). The J segment lost 0 bases and the V segment lost 1 base, leaving 13 bases of the junction unmatched. The rearrangement links TRBV7-9 to TRBJ2-6; 9 nucleotides line up with TRBD2. The sample was blood. The clonotype originates from a young man with Graves' hyperthyroidism. CDR3 amino acids: CASSLGGPTSGSSSGANVLTF. CDR3 sequence (DNA): TGTGCCAGCAGCTTAGGTGGCCCGACTAGCGGATCGTCCTCTGGGGCCAACGTCCTGACTTTC.